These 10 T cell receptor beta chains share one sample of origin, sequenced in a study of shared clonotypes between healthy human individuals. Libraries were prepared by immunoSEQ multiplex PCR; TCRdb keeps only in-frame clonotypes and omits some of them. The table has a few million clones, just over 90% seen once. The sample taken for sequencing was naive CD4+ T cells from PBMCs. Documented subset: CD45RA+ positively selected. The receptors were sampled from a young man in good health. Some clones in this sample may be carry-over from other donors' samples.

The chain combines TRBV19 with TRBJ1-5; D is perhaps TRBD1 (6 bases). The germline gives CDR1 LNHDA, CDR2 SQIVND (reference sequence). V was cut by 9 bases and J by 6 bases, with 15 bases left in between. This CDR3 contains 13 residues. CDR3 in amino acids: CASCDRPTQPQHF. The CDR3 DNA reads TGTGCCAGCTGCGACAGGCCAACTCAGCCCCAGCATTTT. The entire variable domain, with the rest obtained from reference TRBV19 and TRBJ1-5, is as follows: DGGITQSPKYLFRKEGQNVTLSCEQNLNHDAMYWYRQDPGQGLRLIYYSQIVNDFQKGDIAEGYSVSREKKESFPLTVTSAQKNPTAFYLCASCDRPTQPQHFGDGTRLSIL.

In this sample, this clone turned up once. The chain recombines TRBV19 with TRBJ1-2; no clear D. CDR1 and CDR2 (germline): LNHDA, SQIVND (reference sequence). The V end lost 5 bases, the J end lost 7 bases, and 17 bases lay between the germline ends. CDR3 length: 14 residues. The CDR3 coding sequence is TGTGCCAGTAGTCACCTTGTGCCAGAAGGTGGCTACACCTTC. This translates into CASSHLVPEGGYTF.

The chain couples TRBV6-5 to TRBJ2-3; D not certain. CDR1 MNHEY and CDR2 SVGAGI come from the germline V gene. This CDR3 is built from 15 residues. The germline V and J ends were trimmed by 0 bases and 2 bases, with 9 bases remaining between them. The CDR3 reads CASSYSTPATDTQYF. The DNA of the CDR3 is TGTGCCAGCAGTTACTCGACTCCGGCCACAGATACGCAGTATTTT.

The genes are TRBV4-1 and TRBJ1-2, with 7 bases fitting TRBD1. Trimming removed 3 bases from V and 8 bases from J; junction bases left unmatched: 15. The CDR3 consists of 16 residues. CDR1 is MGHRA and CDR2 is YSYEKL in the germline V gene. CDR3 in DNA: TGCGCCAGCAGCCACACGAGACAGGGAATTGTAGGCGGCTACACCTTC. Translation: CASSHTRQGIVGGYTF.

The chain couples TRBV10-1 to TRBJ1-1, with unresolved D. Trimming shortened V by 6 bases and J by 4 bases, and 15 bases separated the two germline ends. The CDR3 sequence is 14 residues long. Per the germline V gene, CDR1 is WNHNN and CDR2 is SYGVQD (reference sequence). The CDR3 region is CASSREAGRTEAFF. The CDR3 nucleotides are TGCGCCAGCAGCCGCGAGGCTGGTCGCACTGAAGCTTTCTTT.

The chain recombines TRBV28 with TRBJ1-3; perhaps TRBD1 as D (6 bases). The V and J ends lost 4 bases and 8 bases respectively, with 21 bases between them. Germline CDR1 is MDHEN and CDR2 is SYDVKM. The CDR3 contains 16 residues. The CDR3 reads CASSSRPGHGRDTIYF. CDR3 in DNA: TGTGCCAGCAGTTCACGACCGGGACATGGCCGGGACACCATATATTTT.

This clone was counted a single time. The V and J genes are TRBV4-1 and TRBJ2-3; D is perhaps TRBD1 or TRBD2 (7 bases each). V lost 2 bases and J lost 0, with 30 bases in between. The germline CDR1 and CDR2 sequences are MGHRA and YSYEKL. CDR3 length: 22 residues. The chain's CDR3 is CASSQPGGSAGLGITSTDTQYF. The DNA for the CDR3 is TGCGCCAGCAGCCAACCAGGGGGGTCAGCGGGGCTTGGAATCACTAGCACAGATACGCAGTATTTT.

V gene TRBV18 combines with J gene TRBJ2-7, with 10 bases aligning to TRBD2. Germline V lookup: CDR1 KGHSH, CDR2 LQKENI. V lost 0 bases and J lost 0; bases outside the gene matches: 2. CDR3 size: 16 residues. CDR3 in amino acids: CASSPPSGRSSYEQYF. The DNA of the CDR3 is TGTGCCAGCTCACCACCTAGCGGGAGGAGCTCCTACGAGCAGTACTTC. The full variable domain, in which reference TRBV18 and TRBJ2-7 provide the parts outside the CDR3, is NAGVMQNPRHLVRRRGQEARLRCSPMKGHSHVYWYRQLPEEGLKFMVYLQKENIIDESGMPKERFSAEFPKEGPSILRIQQVVRGDSAAYFCASSPPSGRSSYEQYFGPGTRLTVT.

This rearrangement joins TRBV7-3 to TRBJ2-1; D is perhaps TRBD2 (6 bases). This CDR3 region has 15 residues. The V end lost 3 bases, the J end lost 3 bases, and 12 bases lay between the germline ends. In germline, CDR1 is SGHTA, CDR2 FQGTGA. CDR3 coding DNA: TGTGCCAGCAGCTTGGGGGTAGCGGACTACAATGAGCAGTTCTTC. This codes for CASSLGVADYNEQFF.

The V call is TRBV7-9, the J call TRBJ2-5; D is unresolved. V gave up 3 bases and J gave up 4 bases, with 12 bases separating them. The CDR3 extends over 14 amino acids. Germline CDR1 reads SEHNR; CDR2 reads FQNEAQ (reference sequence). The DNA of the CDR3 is TGTGCCAGCAGCTTTATCCCAACCCCAGAGACCCAGTACTTC. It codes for CASSFIPTPETQYF. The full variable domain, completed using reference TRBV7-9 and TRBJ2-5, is DTGVSQNPRHKITKRGQNVTFRCDPISEHNRLYWYRQTLGQGPEFLTYFQNEAQLEKSRLLSDRFSAERPKGSFSTLEIQRTEQGDSAMYLCASSFIPTPETQYFGPGTRLLVL.